This entry describes one TCR beta chain. These data are taken from a study of shared clonotypes between healthy human individuals. About the study: Each donor contributed plates that comprised three CD4 naive, three CD4 memory, two CD8 naive and one CD8 memory.

CDR1 SEHNR and CDR2 FQNEAQ come from the germline V gene (reference sequence). The CDR3 length is 16 residues. The V end was cut by 1 base, the J end by 1 base, with 13 bases between. Naive CD8 cells, CD45RO-negative and positively selected for CCR7, excluded terminally differentiated effector memory CD45RA+ cells. Genomic DNA of every subset was divided equally among multiple immunoSEQ plates. TCRdb's table, derived via immunoSEQ multiplex PCR, lists solely in-frame clones and lacks some. In the table there are about 2 million clones, approximately 94% of which are singletons. The clonotype originates from a man younger than 35 in good health. Sequencing input: naive CD8+ T cells sorted from blood. The V call is TRBV7-9, the J call TRBJ1-1; D perhaps matches TRBD1 (5 bases). This chain's CDR3 is CASSLGPRGTNTEAFF. The CDR3 nucleotides are TGTGCCAGCAGCTTAGGGCCCCGGGGCACGAACACTGAAGCTTTCTTT. The complete variable domain, with remaining parts taken from reference TRBV7-9 and TRBJ1-1, reads DTGVSQNPRHKITKRGQNVTFRCDPISEHNRLYWYRQTLGQGPEFLTYFQNEAQLEKSRLLSDRFSAERPKGSFSTLEIQRTEQGDSAMYLCASSLGPRGTNTEAFFGQGTRLTVV.